The present T cell receptor (beta chain) was sequenced within a study of blood T cell repertoires in COVID-19. Sequencing used immunoSEQ multiplex PCR; TCRdb keeps in-frame clones, though not all of them. This sample has about 98,000 clones; around 80% occur once, and the top ten carry roughly 4%. CDR1 is SEHNR and CDR2 is FQNEAQ in the germline V gene (reference sequence). With 6 bases clipped from V and 7 bases from J, the junction kept 14 bases outside the gene matches. The CDR3 runs 17 residues. Source material: peripheral blood. The rearrangement uses TRBV7-9 and TRBJ1-4; 10 positions match TRBD1. The sequence derives from a man aged 55 to 70 with acute or convalescent COVID-19. Here the CDR3 DNA reads TGTGCCAGCAGGGTGCAGCTTGCGGACAGGGGGTTTGAAAAACTGTTTTTT. Its translation is CASRVQLADRGFEKLFF.